The clone carrying this T cell receptor (beta chain) was counted many times. V was shortened by 3 bases and J by 5 bases, with 17 bases between the two germline ends. The CDR3 is 16 residues long. A library of TCRbeta sequences, prepared with unique molecular identifiers, was generated. TCRdb processed the PCR reads anew with MiXCR; each CDR3 protein has one entry. The profile shows 200,000 to 250,000 distinct CDR3 sequences, about 9.6% of them singletons. The sample is drawn from a study of T-cell reconstitution after alpha-beta-depleted transplantation in children. This material consisted of PBMCs from the stem cell graft donor, taken from the stem cell graft. The rearrangement uses TRBV12-3 or TRBV12-4 and TRBJ1-5; D uncertain. This clonotype was sampled from a human donor who donated a stem cell graft to a child with SCID. As DNA, the CDR3 is TGTGCCAGCAGTTTTTGGGGTGGAGTGTTCGATCAGCCCCAGCATTTT. This codes for CASSFWGGVFDQPQHF.